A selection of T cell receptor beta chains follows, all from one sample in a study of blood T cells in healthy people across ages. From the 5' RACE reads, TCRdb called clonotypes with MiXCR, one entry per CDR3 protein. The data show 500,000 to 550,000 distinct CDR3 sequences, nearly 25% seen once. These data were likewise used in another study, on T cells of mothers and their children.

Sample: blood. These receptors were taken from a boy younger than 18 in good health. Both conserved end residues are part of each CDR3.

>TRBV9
CAGSVGGARKNIQYF
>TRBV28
CASSPTGIGTDTQYF
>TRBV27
CASSPGTAYEQYF
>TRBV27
CASSETGGGKSIQYF
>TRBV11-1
CASSSWTSLLGGNEQFF
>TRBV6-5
CASSSTSGRREQFF
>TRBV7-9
CASSPDVPTDEQYF
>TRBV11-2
CACSLASIVSTEAFF
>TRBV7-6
CASSLIGDRDTQYF
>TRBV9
CASSVQGRSSYNEQFF
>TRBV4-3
CASSLWAERNEQYF
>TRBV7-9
CASSRGTSNQETQYF
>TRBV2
CASSRDRGEETQYF
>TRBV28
CASSLPGTLSYEQYF
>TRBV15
CATSRGVDGIYEQYF
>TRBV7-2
CAGRSAGGPEKLFF
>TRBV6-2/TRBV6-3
CASSYSFAGGPAKDNEQFF
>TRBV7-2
CASSWQGSIGAETQCF
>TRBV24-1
CATSDLLSMEQFF
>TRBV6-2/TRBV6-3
CASSYRGPGSEQYF
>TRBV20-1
CSARGLALASDNEQFF
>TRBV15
CATSTEGLSYEQYF
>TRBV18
CASSPPSYNSPLHF
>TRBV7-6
CASSPFPTDGEQFF
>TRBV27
CACSLLSGVGGYGYTF
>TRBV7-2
CASSLGTLTYEQYF
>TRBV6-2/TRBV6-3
CASRDTLSTDTQYF
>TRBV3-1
CASSQAMGLAGGAQETQYF
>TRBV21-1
CASSKVDSGGPSYEQYF
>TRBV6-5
CASSYGGSGQETQYF
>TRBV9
CASSVGGGSETQYF
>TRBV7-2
CASSLKRVEQFF
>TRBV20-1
CSARQGANQETQYF
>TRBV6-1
CASTGQETQMNTEAFF
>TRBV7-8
CASSPRKGDNSPLHF
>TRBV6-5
CASSYDPIRLQDRNTEAFF
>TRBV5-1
CASSLVRGTGGDEQYF
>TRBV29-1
CSVDPDGDNEKLFF
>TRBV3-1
CASSQTVRDGGLWGYTF
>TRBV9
CASSARGRDTGELFF
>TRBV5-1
CASSLAIRYEQFF
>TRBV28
CASSSQQGRRGAHEQYF
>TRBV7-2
CASSFGQGGGQPQHF
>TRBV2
CASSESPSGLYYEQYF
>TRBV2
CASSDQNRVGELFF
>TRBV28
CASSSLLTEQYF
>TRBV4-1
CASSRRLAGGETQYF
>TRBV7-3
CASSPGPSGYEQYF
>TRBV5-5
CASSFPPDEQYF
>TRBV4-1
CASSQLPGNLANYGYTF